The sequence of this TCR beta chain was determined in a study of CD8 T cells in acute hepatitis C reinfection. The table came from immunoSEQ multiplex PCR; TCRdb's copy has only in-frame clones and leaves some out. Among tens of thousands of clones listed, approximately 85% were seen once. As for time point: naive CD8 control sorted from an acute-time-point sample. This clone was counted between two and nine times. This CDR3 is 16 amino acids long. Germline V CDR1 and CDR2: MGHRA, YSYEKL. The ends lost 0 bases at V and 7 bases at J; junction bases unmatched: 8. The V and J genes are TRBV4-1 and TRBJ1-2; 10 nucleotides align to TRBD1. The sample comprised naive CD8+ T cells from PBMCs. The clonotype comes from a woman aged 18-29 years who spontaneously cleared hepatitis C infection. The CDR3 loop is CASSQDSLTGGFGYTF. CDR3 DNA: TGCGCCAGCAGCCAAGATTCGTTGACAGGGGGCTTTGGCTACACCTTC.